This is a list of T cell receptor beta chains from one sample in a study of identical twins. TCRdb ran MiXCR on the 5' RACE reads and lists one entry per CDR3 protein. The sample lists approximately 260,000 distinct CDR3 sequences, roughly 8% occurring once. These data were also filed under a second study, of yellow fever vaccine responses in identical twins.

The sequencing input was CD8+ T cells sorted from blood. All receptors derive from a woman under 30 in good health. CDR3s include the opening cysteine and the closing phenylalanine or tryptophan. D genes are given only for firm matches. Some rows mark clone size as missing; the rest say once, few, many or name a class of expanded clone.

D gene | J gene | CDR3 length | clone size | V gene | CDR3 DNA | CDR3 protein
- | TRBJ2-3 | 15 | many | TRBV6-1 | TGTGCCAGCACCCTTGACGGGACTAGCACAGATACGCAGTATTTT | CASTLDGTSTDTQYF
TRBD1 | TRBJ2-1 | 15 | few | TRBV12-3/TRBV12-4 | TGTGCCAGCAGTGTCCGGGACAGGGAATTTAATGAGCAGTTCTTC | CASSVRDREFNEQFF
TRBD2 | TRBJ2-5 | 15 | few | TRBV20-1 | TGCAGTGCTAGTCCAACTAGCGAGATGGCAGAGACCCAGTACTTC | CSASPTSEMAETQYF
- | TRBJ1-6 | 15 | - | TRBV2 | TGTGCCAGCAGTGCCACCAGCGGTTATAATTCACCCCTCCACTTT | CASSATSGYNSPLHF
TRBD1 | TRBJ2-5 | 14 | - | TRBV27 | TGTGCCAGCGGGACAGGGGATTTCGGGCTGACCCAGTACTTC | CASGTGDFGLTQYF
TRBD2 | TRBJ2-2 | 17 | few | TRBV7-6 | TGTGCCAGCAGCTTGGGGCTAGCGGGTCCGAACACCGGGGAGCTGTTTTTT | CASSLGLAGPNTGELFF
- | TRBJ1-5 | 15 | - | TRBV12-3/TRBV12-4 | TGTGCCAGCAGTTTATGGGGGGCGAACAATCAGCCCCAGCATTTT | CASSLWGANNQPQHF
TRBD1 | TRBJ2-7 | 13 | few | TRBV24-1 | TGTGCCACCAGTGATCGGACAGGGGTCGAGCAGTACTTC | CATSDRTGVEQYF
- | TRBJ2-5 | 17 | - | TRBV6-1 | TGTGCCAGCAGTGAAATGGGAGGGGGCGGTCCCCAAGAGACCCAGTACTTC | CASSEMGGGGPQETQYF
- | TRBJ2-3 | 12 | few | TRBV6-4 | TGTGCCAGCAGTGAAGGGTCAGATACGCAGTATTTT | CASSEGSDTQYF
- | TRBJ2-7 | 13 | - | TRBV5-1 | TGCGCCAGCCCCCGACAAGTAGCCTACGAGCAGTACTTC | CASPRQVAYEQYF
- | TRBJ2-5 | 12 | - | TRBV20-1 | TGCAGTGCTTCACAGGGAGGAGAGACCCAGTACTTC | CSASQGGETQYF
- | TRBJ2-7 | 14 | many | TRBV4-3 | TGCGCCAGCAGCCAAGACTCGGGAACCTACGAGCAGTACTTC | CASSQDSGTYEQYF
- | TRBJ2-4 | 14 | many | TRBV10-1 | TGCGCCAGCAGTGAGGACAGGTCCAAAAACATTCAGTACTTC | CASSEDRSKNIQYF
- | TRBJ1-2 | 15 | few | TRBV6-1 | TGTGCCAGCAGTGAATGGGCCGGTATTAACTATGGCTACACCTTC | CASSEWAGINYGYTF
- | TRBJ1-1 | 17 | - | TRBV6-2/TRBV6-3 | TGTGCCAGCAGTTACTCGTTCGAGGGGCAGGACAACACTGAAGCTTTCTTT | CASSYSFEGQDNTEAFF
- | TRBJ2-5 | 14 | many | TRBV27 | TGTGCCAGCAGTCGGGGCCTTAAGGGAGAGACCCAGTACTTC | CASSRGLKGETQYF
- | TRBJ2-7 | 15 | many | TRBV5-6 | TGTGCCAGCAGCTTGGTACGGGATCCTACCTACGAGCAGTACTTC | CASSLVRDPTYEQYF
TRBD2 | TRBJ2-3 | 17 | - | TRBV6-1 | TGTGCCAGCGAGTCGAGTCTAGCGGGCGAATTCAACAGTGCGCAGTATTTT | CASESSLAGEFNSAQYF